This is a list of T cell receptor beta chains from one sample in a study of PD-L1 blockade in urothelial cancer. Using immunoSEQ multiplex PCR, the repertoire was profiled, and TCRdb retains in-frame clones only, with some absent. The sample yields tens of thousands of clones, about four fifths seen once. This sample comprised PBMCs, obtained around atezolizumab (anti-PD-L1) treatment. The origin of the receptors is a man between 70 and 80 years old with urothelial cancer. Both conserved end residues are part of each CDR3. Fields, in order: clone size, D gene, V gene, J gene, CDR3 DNA, CDR3 protein. A D gene is named only where the DNA matches it firmly. Clone size is shown for a subset of rows, as once, few, many or a class of expanded clone.

few	NA	TRBV5-4	TRBJ1-2	TGTGCCAGCAGCTCCGGGGGTGGAGGTGATGGCTACACCTTC	CASSSGGGGDGYTF
once	NA	TRBV5-1	TRBJ1-2	TGCGCCAGCAGCTTGGGGCAGGGCCATGGCTACACCTTC	CASSLGQGHGYTF
once	NA	TRBV27	TRBJ1-1	TGTGCCAGCAGTGAACGGGTTTCCACTGAAGCTTTCTTT	CASSERVSTEAFF
NA	NA	TRBV9	TRBJ1-1	TGTGCCAGCAGCGTAGAGGGGGGGGAAGCTTTCTTT	CASSVEGGEAFF
NA	TRBD1	TRBV5-1	TRBJ2-7	TGCGCCAGCAGCTTCACCGGGACAGCTTACGAGCAGTACTTC	CASSFTGTAYEQYF
NA	NA	TRBV5-1	TRBJ2-5	TGCGCCAGCATGCGTGGGAACGGAGGTGGAGAGACCCAGTACTTC	CASMRGNGGGETQYF
NA	TRBD2	TRBV7-2	TRBJ2-2	TGTGCCAGCAGTCCCGGACTAGCGGGAGAGAACACCGGGGAGCTGTTTTTT	CASSPGLAGENTGELFF
NA	NA	TRBV7-8	TRBJ1-3	TGTGCCAGCAGCTTGTACAGTTTCTCTGGAAACACCATATATTTT	CASSLYSFSGNTIYF
NA	NA	TRBV4-1	TRBJ1-1	TGCGCCAGCAGCCAAGAGCGGCGGGGAAAGCCGAACACTGAAGCTTTCTTT	CASSQERRGKPNTEAFF
NA	TRBD2	TRBV4-3	TRBJ2-7	TGCGCCAGCAGCCAAGCTGTCCCTGGGACTAGCGGGGCCTACGAGCAGTACTTC	CASSQAVPGTSGAYEQYF
NA	NA	TRBV4-2	TRBJ2-7	TGTGCCAGCAGCCAAGATCCGTATGGGCTCGAGCAGTACTTC	CASSQDPYGLEQYF
NA	NA	TRBV7-3	TRBJ2-5	TGTGCCAGCAGCTTAGGAGACCAAGAGACCCAGTACTTC	CASSLGDQETQYF
NA	TRBD1	TRBV18	TRBJ2-7	TGTGCCAGCTCCAAAAGAGGGGGCGCCTCCTACGAGCAGTACTTC	CASSKRGGASYEQYF
NA	TRBD2	TRBV10-2	TRBJ2-1	TGCGCCAGCAGTGAAGCGGGAGGCCCTTCCTCCTACAATGAGCAGTTCTTC	CASSEAGGPSSYNEQFF
NA	TRBD2	TRBV5-1	TRBJ2-5	TGCGCCAGCAGTTCCGGGACTAGCGGGGGGCAAGAGACCCAGTACTTC	CASSSGTSGGQETQYF
NA	NA	TRBV2	TRBJ2-2	TGTGCCAGCGGGAAGGGACTTCTCACCGGGGAGCTGTTTTTT	CASGKGLLTGELFF
NA	TRBD2	TRBV28	TRBJ2-3	TGTGCCAGCAGTTTGCCCGGGGACTTTACGCGGGAGTCTCGCACAGATACGCAGTATTTT	CASSLPGDFTRESRTDTQYF
NA	TRBD2	TRBV7-2	TRBJ2-5	TGTGCCAGCAGCTCCCGGGAGGGGAGGGAGACCCAGTACTTC	CASSSREGRETQYF
NA	TRBD2	TRBV2	TRBJ2-2	TGTGCCAGCAGTGTACCCCTCGCCGGGACTAGTCAGAACACCGGGGAGCTGTTTTTT	CASSVPLAGTSQNTGELFF
NA	NA	TRBV4-2	TRBJ2-7	TGTGCCAGCAGCCAAGATGGCGGCGGAGAGGTGTACTTC	CASSQDGGGEVYF
NA	NA	TRBV30	TRBJ2-1	TGTGCCTGGAGTGTACCAGGCTTTTACAATGAGCAGTTCTTC	CAWSVPGFYNEQFF
NA	TRBD1	TRBV10-3	TRBJ1-4	TGTGCCTCAACAGGGGGCCCTATCGGTGAAAAACTGTTTTTT	CASTGGPIGEKLFF
few	TRBD2	TRBV5-4	TRBJ2-1	TGTGCCAGCAGCGGGTTCCTAGCGGGGGGTGACAATGAGCAGTTCTTC	CASSGFLAGGDNEQFF